Detailed here is one T cell receptor beta chain. Its antigen has not been determined. No clone much larger than this one lies a single base away; base qualities are absent. Receptor amplification or capture employed the immunoSEQ multiplex PCR assay. Alongside a 770-gene immune expression panel, the team sequenced the T-cell receptor beta chain repertoire. Sourced from immuneACCESS, this table was stored by TCRdb with only in-frame sequences that have V and J called. A share of the clones is absent; for the studies checked, an unresolved V gene accounts for under half, and the remainder has no known explanation. Within this sample are about a thousand clones, with roughly 94% of them counted one time only. Clones ranked in the top ten supply 4.5% to 5.5% of the sample. These data are taken from a study of brain metastases from non-small cell lung cancer (dated by TCRdb to about 2019). A note on the overall study: The study profiled the immune microenvironment of paired resected primary tumors and brain metastases from non-small-cell lung cancer patients.

The CDR3 spans 16 residues, from the cysteine through the phenylalanine. The only DNA kept is the CDR3, 48 bases in frame from the first base. Based on the germline V gene, the CDR1 and CDR2 sequences are SGHVS and FQNEAQ. Trimmed from V: 1 base; trimmed from J: 10 bases; junction bases lacking a gene match: 8. A total of 39 patients with non-small-cell lung cancer that had been surgically resected, each with specimens from both a primary tumor and a brain metastasis, made up the cohort. The sequenced material came from tumor-adjacent normal tissue. In this chain, TRBV7-8 is recombined with TRBJ1-6, and TRBD1 aligns with 9 junction nucleotides. This clonotype was obtained from a donor at least 40 years old with non-small cell lung cancer. The bases read TGTGCCAGCAGCTTAGTTGTGACAGGGGGAAACTCACCCCTCCACTTT. Its protein is CASSLVVTGGNSPLHF.